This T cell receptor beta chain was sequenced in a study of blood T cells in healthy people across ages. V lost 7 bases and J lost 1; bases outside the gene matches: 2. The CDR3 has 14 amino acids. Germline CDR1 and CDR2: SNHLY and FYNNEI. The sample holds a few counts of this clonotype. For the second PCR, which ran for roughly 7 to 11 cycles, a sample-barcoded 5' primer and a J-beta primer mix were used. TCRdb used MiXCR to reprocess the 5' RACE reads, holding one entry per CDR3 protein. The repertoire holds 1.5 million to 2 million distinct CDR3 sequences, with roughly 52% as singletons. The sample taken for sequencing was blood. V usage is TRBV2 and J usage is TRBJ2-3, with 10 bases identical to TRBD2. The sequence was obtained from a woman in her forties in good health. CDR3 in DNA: TGTGCCAGCACCCTAGCGGGGGGCACAGATACGCAGTATTTT. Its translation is CASTLAGGTDTQYF. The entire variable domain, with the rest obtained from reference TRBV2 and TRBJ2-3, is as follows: EPEVTQTPSHQVTQMGQEVILRCVPISNHLYFYWYRQILGQKVEFLVSFYNNEISEKSEIFDDQFSVERPDGSNFTLKIRSTKLEDSAMYFCASTLAGGTDTQYFGPGTRLTVL.